The clone carrying this TCR beta chain was seen only once. This may stem from a read error, because a much larger clone lies one nucleotide away. This entry belongs to a study of tumor and adjacent non-tumor tissue in lung cancer. On the study more broadly: Stage I to III disease affected 10 men and 4 or 5 women aged roughly 31 to 85.

The library came from three nested PCR rounds adapted from ARM-PCR protocols. TCRdb re-derived calls from the multiplex PCR reads in MiXCR, one entry per CDR3 protein. The sample lists more than 85,000 distinct CDR3 sequences; around 80% were seen once. The template was RNA from unsorted bulk tissue. The sequence came from a woman in her sixties or seventies with non-small cell lung cancer. The sequenced sample consisted of lung tumor tissue.

This chain's CDR3 is CSAPGPNEQSF. In nucleotides, the CDR3 is TGCAGTGCCCCGGGGCCCAATGAGCAGTCCTTC. The gene calls are TRBV20-1 and TRBJ2-1; D possibly uses TRBD1 or TRBD2 (5 bases each). Germline CDR1 and CDR2: DFQATT and SNEGSKA (reference sequence). The CDR3 spans 11 residues.